This is a list of T cell receptor beta chains from one sample in a study of blood T cell repertoires in COVID-19. The assay was immunoSEQ multiplex PCR, and TCRdb's table has in-frame clones only and misses some. The table records a few hundred thousand clones, 70% to 90% of them present only once. Sample: peripheral blood. The receptors shown here come from a woman aged 55-69 years with COVID-19, enrolled during active disease. Each CDR3 is given with its conserved first and last residue. Fields, in order: D gene, V gene, clone size, J gene, CDR3 protein, CDR3 DNA. The D gene is left open where the match is weak. Expanded clones are given a class, and other clones once, few, many or no size at all.

D gene: .; V gene: TRBV11-1; clone size: .; J gene: TRBJ1-1; CDR3 protein: CASSLDRVAEAFF; CDR3 DNA: TGTGCCAGCAGCTTAGACAGGGTAGCTGAAGCTTTCTTT
D gene: .; V gene: TRBV19; clone size: .; J gene: TRBJ2-7; CDR3 protein: CASSPVGAGPPYEQYF; CDR3 DNA: TGTGCCAGTAGTCCCGTTGGGGCAGGGCCTCCCTACGAGCAGTACTTC
D gene: TRBD1; V gene: TRBV27; clone size: .; J gene: TRBJ2-3; CDR3 protein: CASRGTGTDTQYF; CDR3 DNA: TGTGCCAGCAGAGGGACAGGCACAGATACGCAGTATTTT
D gene: .; V gene: TRBV6-5; clone size: .; J gene: TRBJ2-7; CDR3 protein: CASSYALGDEQYF; CDR3 DNA: TGTGCCAGCAGTTACGCCTTAGGGGACGAGCAGTACTTC
D gene: .; V gene: TRBV27; clone size: .; J gene: TRBJ2-7; CDR3 protein: CASSSGAEQYF; CDR3 DNA: TGTGCCAGCAGCTCCGGAGCCGAGCAGTACTTC
D gene: .; V gene: TRBV19; clone size: .; J gene: TRBJ1-2; CDR3 protein: CARGVGRGETYYGYTF; CDR3 DNA: TGTGCCAGGGGGGTGGGCAGGGGTGAAACATACTATGGCTACACCTTC
D gene: TRBD1; V gene: TRBV4-2; clone size: .; J gene: TRBJ1-1; CDR3 protein: CASSQGDRGVNTEAFF; CDR3 DNA: TGTGCCAGCAGCCAAGGAGACAGGGGAGTGAACACTGAAGCTTTCTTT
D gene: TRBD1; V gene: TRBV18; clone size: .; J gene: TRBJ2-3; CDR3 protein: CASSPPKKDREGTDTQYF; CDR3 DNA: TGTGCCAGCTCACCACCGAAGAAGGACAGGGAAGGAACAGATACGCAGTATTTT
D gene: TRBD2; V gene: TRBV4-3; clone size: .; J gene: TRBJ2-2; CDR3 protein: CASGLAGANTGELFF; CDR3 DNA: TGCGCCAGCGGACTAGCGGGGGCGAACACCGGGGAGCTGTTTTTT
D gene: TRBD2; V gene: TRBV7-8; clone size: .; J gene: TRBJ2-5; CDR3 protein: CASSSGLAGGQGETQYF; CDR3 DNA: TGTGCCAGCAGCTCGGGACTAGCGGGGGGGCAGGGGGAGACCCAGTACTTC
D gene: .; V gene: TRBV19; clone size: few; J gene: TRBJ1-5; CDR3 protein: CASSPALRQPQHF; CDR3 DNA: TGTGCCAGTAGTCCCGCATTGAGGCAGCCCCAGCATTTT